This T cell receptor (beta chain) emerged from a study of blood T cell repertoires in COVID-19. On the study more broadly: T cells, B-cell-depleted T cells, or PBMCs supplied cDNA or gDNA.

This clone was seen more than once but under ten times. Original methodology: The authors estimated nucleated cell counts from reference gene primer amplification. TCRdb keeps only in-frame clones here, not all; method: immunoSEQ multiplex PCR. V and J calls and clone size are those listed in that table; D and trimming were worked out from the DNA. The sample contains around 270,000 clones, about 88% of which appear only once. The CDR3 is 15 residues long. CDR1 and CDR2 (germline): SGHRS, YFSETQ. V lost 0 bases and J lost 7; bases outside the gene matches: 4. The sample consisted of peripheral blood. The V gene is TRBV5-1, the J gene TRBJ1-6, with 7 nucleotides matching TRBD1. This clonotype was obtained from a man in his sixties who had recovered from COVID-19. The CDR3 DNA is TGCGCCAGCAGCTTGGCAGGGGGAGGAAATTCACCCCTCCACTTT. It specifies CASSLAGGGNSPLHF.